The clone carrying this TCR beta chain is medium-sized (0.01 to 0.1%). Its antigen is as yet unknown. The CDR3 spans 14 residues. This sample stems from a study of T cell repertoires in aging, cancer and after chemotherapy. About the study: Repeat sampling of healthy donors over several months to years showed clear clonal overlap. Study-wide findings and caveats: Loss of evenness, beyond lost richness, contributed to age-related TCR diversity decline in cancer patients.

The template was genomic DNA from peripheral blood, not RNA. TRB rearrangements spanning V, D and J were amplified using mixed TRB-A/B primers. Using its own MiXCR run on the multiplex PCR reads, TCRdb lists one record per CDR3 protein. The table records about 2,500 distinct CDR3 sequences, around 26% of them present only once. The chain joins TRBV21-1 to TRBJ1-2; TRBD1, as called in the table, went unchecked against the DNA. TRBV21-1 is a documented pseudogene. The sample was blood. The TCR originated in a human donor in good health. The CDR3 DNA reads TGTGCCAGCAGATGGACAGCTTCTAACTATGGCTACACCTTC. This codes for CASRWTASNYGYTF.